Each of the 25 T cell receptor beta chains below was sequenced from the same sample in a study of blood T cell repertoires in COVID-19. Data came from immunoSEQ multiplex PCR; TCRdb stores just in-frame clones and leaves some out. The sample lists a few hundred thousand clones, around three quarters occurring once. The specimen sequenced was peripheral blood. The receptors stem from a woman in her seventies with acute or convalescent COVID-19.

CDR3 loop: CASSLANRVKNEQFF. Here the CDR3 DNA reads TGCGCCAGCAGCCTAGCAAACAGGGTTAAAAATGAGCAGTTCTTC. V gene TRBV5-1 combines with J gene TRBJ2-1; TRBD1 might be the D (6 bases). The CDR3 loop spans 15 amino acids. Between the trimmed V and J ends, which lost 4 bases and 7 bases, there was a span of 18 bases. Germline V gene lookup returns CDR1 SGHRS and CDR2 YFSETQ.

The chain uses TRBV5-1 and TRBJ2-5, with TRBD1 matching over 7 bases. After removal of 2 bases from V and 1 base from J, the junction contained 5 bases not matched to a gene. The germline V gene encodes CDR1 SGHRS and CDR2 YFSETQ. The CDR3 has 15 residues. The CDR3 bases are TGCGCCAGCAGCTTACAGGGGATGACCCAAGAGACCCAGTACTTC. Protein product: CASSLQGMTQETQYF.

The gene calls are TRBV6-5 and TRBJ1-4; TRBD1 agrees at 11 bases. This CDR3 spans 15 amino acids. V shed 6 bases and J 10 bases; nucleotides not matched to a gene: 10. Germline V gene data show CDR1 as MNHEY and CDR2 as SVGAGI. The CDR3 DNA is TGTGCCAGCAGCCAAGGGGGACAGGGGGTTGGAAAACTGTTTTTT. This translates into CASSQGGQGVGKLFF.

The V and J genes are TRBV10-3 and TRBJ1-1; 9 nucleotides agree with TRBD1. This CDR3 has 13 amino acids. CDR1 and CDR2 from the germline V gene are ENHRY and SYGVKD. Unmatched junction bases numbered 3, after V lost 6 bases and J lost 4 bases. CDR3 in DNA: TGTGCCATCAGCGAGGACAGGGGCACTGAAGCTTTCTTT. It translates to CAISEDRGTEAFF.

The gene calls are TRBV18 and TRBJ2-5; 9 bases agree with TRBD1. Germline-derived CDR1 and CDR2 are KGHSH and LQKENI. The CDR3 extends over 15 amino acids. The V segment lost 3 bases and the J segment 5 bases; nucleotides outside the gene matches: 7. CDR3 in amino acids: CASSPGTGNMETQYF. The CDR3 nucleotides read TGTGCCAGCTCACCGGGGACAGGGAATATGGAGACCCAGTACTTC.

The chain couples TRBV6-5 to TRBJ1-1; TRBD1 matches 7 bases. The V gene end was trimmed by 0 bases and the J gene end by 9 bases; junction bases not matched to a gene: 1. Germline-derived CDR1 and CDR2 are MNHEY and SVGAGI. The CDR3 loop spans 12 amino acids. CDR3 sequence reads: CASSYSRGQAFF. The CDR3 nucleotides are TGTGCCAGCAGTTACTCGAGGGGGCAAGCTTTCTTT.

This chain links TRBV5-1 with TRBJ2-5; 8 bases agree with TRBD2. There are 16 residues in the CDR3. Unmatched junction bases numbered 6, after V lost 0 bases and J lost 2 bases. CDR1 and CDR2 from the germline V gene are SGHRS and YFSETQ. CDR3 bases: TGCGCCAGCAGCTTGGCTCCAGCGGGGGAACAAGAGACCCAGTACTTC. Its translation: CASSLAPAGEQETQYF. Together with reference TRBV5-1 and TRBJ2-5, the CDR3 gives the full variable domain: KAGVTQTPRYLIKTRGQQVTLSCSPISGHRSVSWYQQTPGQGLQFLFEYFSETQRNKGNFPGRFSGRQFSNSRSEMNVSTLELGDSALYLCASSLAPAGEQETQYFGPGTRLLVL.

This clone was observed a single time. The chain has TRBV29-1 and TRBJ2-3; 7 bases agree with TRBD2. V lost 4 bases, J lost 2 bases, and 3 bases stayed unmatched. The length of the CDR3 is 13 residues. Germline loops: CDR1 SQVTM, CDR2 ANQGSEA. The CDR3: CSVAGGTTDTQYF. DNA for the CDR3: TGCAGCGTTGCGGGGGGAACCACAGATACGCAGTATTTT.

This chain connects TRBV15 to TRBJ1-1; TRBD1 agrees at 8 bases. The CDR3 has 13 amino acids. V lost 5 bases to trimming and J lost 5 bases; unmatched junction nucleotides: 4. The germline gives CDR1 LNHNV, CDR2 YYDKDF (reference sequence). CDR3 bases: TGTGCCACCAGCCTGGGACAGGTGACTGAAGCTTTCTTT. Its protein product is CATSLGQVTEAFF.

The J gene is TRBJ1-1, the V gene TRBV19; 9 bases line up with TRBD1. V was clipped by 6 bases and J by 11 bases; unmatched bases: 13. The CDR3 length is 14 residues. Germline CDR1 LNHDA, CDR2 SQIVND (reference sequence). As DNA, the CDR3 is TGTGCCAGTAGCCCGACGGAGGGGACAGGGTATGCTTTCTTT. Protein product: CASSPTEGTGYAFF.

This clone was detected once. This chain connects TRBV5-1 to TRBJ1-2; possibly TRBD1 for D (5 bases). The germline gives CDR1 SGHRS, CDR2 YFSETQ. The CDR3 covers 14 residues. Trimming cost V 0 bases and J 5 bases, with 11 bases left between them. CDR3 amino acids: CASSLVAGLYGYTF. CDR3 nucleotide sequence: TGCGCCAGCAGCTTGGTGGCGGGGCTTTATGGCTACACCTTC.

Worth noting for this clone: The same CDR3 also results from other DNA sequences found in this sample. The rearrangement uses TRBV19 and TRBJ2-7, with TRBD1 as a possible D gene (6 bases). This CDR3 is built from 14 residues. Germline values: CDR1 LNHDA, CDR2 SQIVND (reference sequence). V dropped 0 bases and J dropped 2 bases, with 8 bases sitting between them. In DNA form, the CDR3 reads TGTGCCAGTAGTATAGAAGGGGGTCCCTACGAGCAGTACTTC. This translates into CASSIEGGPYEQYF.

The rearrangement links TRBV9 to TRBJ1-2, with 7 bases matching TRBD1. With 4 bases clipped from V and 3 bases from J, the junction kept 6 bases outside the gene matches. There are 14 residues in the CDR3. Germline V gene sequence: CDR1 SGDLS, CDR2 YYNGEE. The CDR3 region has the DNA TGTGCCAGCAGCCCAGGGACAGACTACTATGGCTACACCTTC. It encodes CASSPGTDYYGYTF.

The chain carries TRBV11-1 and TRBJ2-1; TRBD2 matches 10 bases. Germline lookup yields CDR1 SGHAT and CDR2 FQDESV (reference sequence). After removal of 0 bases from V and 6 bases from J, the junction contained 2 bases not matched to a gene. CDR3 length: 15 residues. CDR3 residues: CASSLAAGGSNEQFF. The DNA of the CDR3 is TGTGCCAGCAGCTTAGCAGCGGGGGGGAGCAATGAGCAGTTCTTC.

The CDR3 nucleotides are TGTGCCAGCAGGGGACAGGGCAGCACAGATACGCAGTATTTT. Amino acids: CASRGQGSTDTQYF. V is TRBV6-5 and J is TRBJ2-3, with 9 bases fitting TRBD1. The CDR3 spans 14 residues. Germline V gene lookup returns CDR1 MNHEY and CDR2 SVGAGI. With 6 bases clipped from V and 0 bases from J, the junction kept 1 base outside the gene matches.

The gene calls are TRBV29-1 and TRBJ2-1; 8 bases are a match to TRBD1. Looked up from germline, CDR1 is SQVTM and CDR2 is ANQGSEA. Unmatched junction bases numbered 6, after V lost 4 bases and J lost 4 bases. The CDR3 length is 14 residues. The DNA for the CDR3 is TGCAGCGTTGTCGTCCAGGGGGCGTACAATGAGCAGTTCTTC. Translated: CSVVVQGAYNEQFF.

V gene TRBV12-3 or TRBV12-4 combines with J gene TRBJ1-2; 7 bases fit TRBD1. The CDR3 has 13 residues. With 6 bases clipped from V and 2 bases from J, the junction kept 3 bases outside the gene matches. The chain's CDR3 is CASRWDSNYGYTF. The CDR3 coding sequence is TGTGCCAGCAGATGGGACAGCAACTATGGCTACACCTTC.

The V call is TRBV10-3, the J call TRBJ1-1; no clear D. Looked up from germline, CDR1 is ENHRY and CDR2 is SYGVKD. The CDR3 contains 8 residues. Trimming removed 8 bases from V and 9 bases from J, with 4 bases in between. The CDR3 bases are TGTGCCATCCCTCAAGCTTTCTTT. It yields the protein CAIPQAFF.

V usage is TRBV27 and J usage is TRBJ2-5, with D perhaps TRBD1 (6 bases). Per germline, CDR1 MNHEY and CDR2 SMNVEV (reference sequence). V gave up 3 bases and J gave up 0 bases, with 20 bases separating them. The CDR3 loop spans 18 amino acids. This CDR3 is CASSFISLGAPYQETQYF. The CDR3 DNA is TGTGCCAGCAGTTTTATATCGTTGGGGGCCCCGTACCAAGAGACCCAGTACTTC.

The rearrangement uses TRBV7-2 and TRBJ1-4; 7 bases are a match to TRBD1. V was pared by 5 bases and J by 2 bases, with 8 bases of the junction left unmatched. There are 16 residues in the CDR3. CDR1 is SGHTA and CDR2 is FQGNSA in the germline V gene. CDR3 sequence: CASSKRGLATNEKLFF. For the CDR3, the DNA is TGTGCCAGCAGCAAGAGGGGGCTAGCGACTAATGAAAAACTGTTTTTT.

This clone was detected ten times or more. The chain couples TRBV19 to TRBJ1-6; 7 bases are shared with TRBD1. The length of the CDR3 is 15 residues. The V gene's germline CDR1 is LNHDA and CDR2 SQIVND (reference sequence). V trimming: 6 bases; J trimming: 0 bases; junction bases outside the gene matches: 2. The CDR3 is CASSRGSSYNSPLHF. In DNA, the CDR3 is TGTGCCAGTAGCAGGGGGAGCTCCTATAATTCACCCCTCCACTTT. The full variable domain, in which reference TRBV19 and TRBJ1-6 provide the parts outside the CDR3, is DGGITQSPKYLFRKEGQNVTLSCEQNLNHDAMYWYRQDPGQGLRLIYYSQIVNDFQKGDIAEGYSVSREKKESFPLTVTSAQKNPTAFYLCASSRGSSYNSPLHFGNGTRLTVT.

This clone was seen a few times. The rearrangement links TRBV25-1 to TRBJ2-1, with a tentative D call TRBD2 (7 bases). The CDR3 spans 14 residues. V was trimmed by 3 bases and J by 8 bases, leaving 14 bases between them. Germline V gene lookup returns CDR1 MGHDK and CDR2 SYGVNS. CDR3 amino acids: CASSEAGASYEQFF. CDR3 bases: TGTGCCAGCAGTGAGGCGGGGGCGTCCTATGAGCAGTTCTTC.

This clone occurred a few times. This chain uses TRBV6-5 with TRBJ1-2, with no clear D. Between the trimmed V and J ends, which lost 7 bases and 8 bases, there was a span of 14 bases. This CDR3 contains 12 residues. Germline CDR1 is MNHEY and CDR2 is SVGAGI. CDR3 amino acids: CASTGELGGYTF. CDR3 DNA: TGTGCCAGCACGGGTGAATTAGGAGGCTACACCTTC.

CDR3 sequence: CASSTRDRGIEKLFF. The CDR3, as DNA: TGTGCCAGCAGTACCCGGGACAGGGGGATCGAAAAACTGTTTTTT. V is TRBV6-5 and J is TRBJ1-4, with 11 bases lining up with TRBD1. In germline, CDR1 is MNHEY, CDR2 SVGAGI. This CDR3 region has 15 residues. The J segment lost 8 bases and the V segment lost 5 bases, leaving 7 bases of the junction unmatched.

The chain couples TRBV24-1 to TRBJ1-5, with D maybe TRBD1 (5 bases). CDR1 and CDR2 (germline): KGHDR, SFDVKD. CDR3 length: 15 residues. V was trimmed by 4 bases and J by 0 bases, leaving 9 bases between them. The CDR3: CATSETGSSNQPQHF. The CDR3 bases are TGTGCCACCAGTGAAACAGGTAGTAGCAATCAGCCCCAGCATTTT.